This TCR beta chain emerged from a study of T cells expressing NK-cell markers. Notes on the study in general: Among CD8+ T cells from 5 to 7 donors, dominant NKG2C+ clonotypes accounted for roughly 1.0-7.0%.

Generation of TCR beta cDNA was performed by 5'RACE template switching incorporating UMIs. TCRdb reprocessed the 5' RACE reads and reports one entry per CDR3 protein, with no DNA. This sample's table has some 600,000 distinct CDR3 sequences. Concerning this clonotype: Its target is not known.

The clonotype originates from a young man in good health. Sequenced material: blood T cells: a sorted CD56 or NKG2C T cell subset, CD4+ or CD8+ T cells, or bulk PBMC T cells (not recorded which).

The CDR3 here is CSVDGASGRWTDTQYF. The chain carries TRBV29-1 and TRBJ2-3; TCRdb's assignment of TRBD2 cannot be checked, as there is no DNA. The CDR3 runs to 16 residues. In germline, CDR1 is SQVTM, CDR2 ANQGSEA.